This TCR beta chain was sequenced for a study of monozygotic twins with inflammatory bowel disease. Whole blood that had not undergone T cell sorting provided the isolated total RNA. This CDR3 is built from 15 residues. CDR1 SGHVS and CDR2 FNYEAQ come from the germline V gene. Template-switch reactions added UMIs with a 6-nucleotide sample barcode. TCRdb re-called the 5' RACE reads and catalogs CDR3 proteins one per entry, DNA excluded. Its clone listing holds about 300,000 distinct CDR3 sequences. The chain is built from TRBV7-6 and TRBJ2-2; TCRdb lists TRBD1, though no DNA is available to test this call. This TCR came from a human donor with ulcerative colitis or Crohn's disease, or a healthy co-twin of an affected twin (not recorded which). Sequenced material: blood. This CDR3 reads CASSLEAGYTGELFF.